A selection of T cell receptor beta chains follows, all from one sample in a study of blood T cell repertoires in COVID-19. Measured with immunoSEQ multiplex PCR; TCRdb has only the in-frame clones, and not every one. In the table there are nearly 200,000 clones, more than 65% of which are singletons. The sample comprised PBMCs or T cells enriched from blood (not recorded which). The receptor source for this set is a man aged 35 to 55 who had recovered from COVID-19. The conserved cysteine and the conserved F or W are not part of the CDR3 here. Clone size is stated in some rows and not others, as once, few, many or a class when expanded.

abundance	v_gene	j_gene	CDR3aa
.	TRBV2	TRBJ1-4	ASSGLFNEKLF
.	TRBV5-8	TRBJ1-1	ASSLTRTRRMNTEAF
few	TRBV18	TRBJ1-2	ASSLRIVQGAFGYT
.	TRBV15	TRBJ1-3	ATSRDRGTGNTIY
.	TRBV11-3	TRBJ2-3	ASSPRQGAGADTQY
few	TRBV4-1	TRBJ1-3	ASSPGTVLTGNTIY
.	TRBV6-5	TRBJ2-3	ASSYGGLGVGTQY
.	TRBV3-1/TRBV3-2	TRBJ1-3	ASTGSVSGNTIY
.	TRBV5-1	TRBJ1-1	ASSLAGGVWMNTEAF
.	TRBV5-8	TRBJ2-2	ASSLPNRVGTGELF
.	TRBV30	TRBJ2-5	AWSVPGLASQTQY